This entry is about one T cell receptor (beta chain). The CDR3 sequence is 13 residues long. Looked up from germline, CDR1 is SGHRS and CDR2 is YFSETQ. V shed 2 bases and J 3 bases; nucleotides not matched to a gene: 2. The data derive from a study of T cell changes during pregnancy in multiple sclerosis. Generated by immunoSEQ multiplex PCR, the TCRdb table keeps only in-frame clones and is missing some. The sample lists under 60,000 clones; about nine tenths were seen once. This TCR was recovered from a female donor with multiple sclerosis, enrolled in a pregnancy study. V usage is TRBV5-1 and J usage is TRBJ2-7; 7 bases are a match to TRBD1. The sequencing here drew on CD4+ T cells from peripheral blood mononuclear cells, taken after pregnancy. The CDR3 here is CASSLQGNYEQYF. CDR3 bases: TGCGCCAGCAGCTTACAGGGGAACTACGAGCAGTACTTC.